This T cell receptor beta chain was retrieved from a study of PD-1 blockade in classical Hodgkin lymphoma. Study-wide results and caveats: Diminished baseline TCR diversity has been reported in newly diagnosed patients relative to healthy donors.

Germline CDR1 and CDR2: SGHVS and FQNEAQ. J was trimmed by 2 bases and V by 6 bases; bases with no gene match: 16. This CDR3 has 17 amino acids. Relapse was seen in all patients after autologous stem cell transplantation, and brentuximab vedotin exposure was variable. Thawed PBMCs supplied CD8+ T cells via magnetic negative selection. Repertoires were generated with immunoSEQ multiplex PCR, while TCRdb's copy carries only in-frame clones and drops some. The sample consists of 25,000 to 30,000 clones, approximately 86% of them appearing once. A word on this clone: Its antigen is as yet unknown.

Sequenced material: CD8+ T cells from blood, taken at baseline. This TCR derives from a human donor with classical Hodgkin lymphoma. The rearrangement links TRBV7-8 to TRBJ2-7; 7 bases line up with TRBD2. In DNA, the CDR3 is TGTGCCAGCAGTCCTACCCGTGCGGGAGTGGGTCCCTACGAGCAGTACTTC. Amino acid sequence: CASSPTRAGVGPYEQYF.